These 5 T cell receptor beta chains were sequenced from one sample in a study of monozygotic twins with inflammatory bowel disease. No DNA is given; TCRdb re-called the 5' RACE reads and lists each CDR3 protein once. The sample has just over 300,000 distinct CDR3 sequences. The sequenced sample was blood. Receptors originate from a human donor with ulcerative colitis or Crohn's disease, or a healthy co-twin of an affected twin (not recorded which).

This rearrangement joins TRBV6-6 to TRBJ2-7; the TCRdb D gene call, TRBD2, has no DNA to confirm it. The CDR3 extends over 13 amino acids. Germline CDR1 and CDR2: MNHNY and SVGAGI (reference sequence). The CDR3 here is CASNKLAGNEQYF.

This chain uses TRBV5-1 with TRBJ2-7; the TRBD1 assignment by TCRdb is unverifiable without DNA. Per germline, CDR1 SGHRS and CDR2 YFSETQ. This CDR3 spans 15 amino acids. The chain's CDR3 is CASSLQMTGGYEQYF. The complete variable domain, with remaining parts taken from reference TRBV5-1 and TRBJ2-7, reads KAGVTQTPRYLIKTRGQQVTLSCSPISGHRSVSWYQQTPGQGLQFLFEYFSETQRNKGNFPGRFSGRQFSNSRSEMNVSTLELGDSALYLCASSLQMTGGYEQYFGPGTRLTVT.

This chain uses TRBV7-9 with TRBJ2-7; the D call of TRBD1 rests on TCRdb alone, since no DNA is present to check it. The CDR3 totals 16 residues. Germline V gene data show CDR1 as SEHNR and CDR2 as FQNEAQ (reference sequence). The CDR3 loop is CASSEIWTGRDYEQYF.

CDR3 loop: CASSYSVRRTSGRGEQYF. The rearrangement links TRBV6-2 or TRBV6-3 to TRBJ2-7; TCRdb returns TRBD2, unconfirmable since there is no DNA. This CDR3 region has 18 residues. Looked up from germline, CDR1 is MNHEY and CDR2 is SVGEGT.

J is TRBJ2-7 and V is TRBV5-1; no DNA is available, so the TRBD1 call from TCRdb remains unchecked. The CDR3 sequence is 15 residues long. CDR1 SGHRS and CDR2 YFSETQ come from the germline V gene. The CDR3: CASSTGDRGIYEQYF.